One and the same sample provided the 6 T cell receptor beta chains below, sequenced in a study of early T cells in non-severe SARS-CoV-2 infection. TCRdb reprocessed the 5' RACE reads with MiXCR, giving one entry per CDR3 protein. Of tens of thousands of distinct CDR3 sequences detected, about 4.5% appear once; the ten largest clones hold less than 6%. The sample consisted of whole blood, taken at baseline. The receptors were sampled from an adult who was a healthcare worker with PCR-confirmed SARS-CoV-2 infection or an uninfected control (not recorded which).

Many counts were recorded for this clonotype. The gene calls are TRBV29-1 and TRBJ2-1; no clear D. The length of the CDR3 is 12 residues. CDR1 and CDR2 (germline): SQVTM, ANQGSEA. Trimming removed 4 bases at V and 5 bases at J, with 9 bases between. The CDR3 sequence is CSVVGRDNEQFF. CDR3 nucleotides: TGCAGCGTTGTAGGACGGGACAATGAGCAGTTCTTC.

Details on this clonotype: A much larger clone differs from this one at a single base, so this may be a read error. J is TRBJ1-5 and V is TRBV2, with 7 bases aligning to TRBD1. The CDR3 has 14 residues. The junction had 6 bases not matched to a gene; V was cut back by 7 bases and J by 3 bases. Germline V CDR1 and CDR2: SNHLY, FYNNEI. The CDR3: CASTKTGLNQPQHF. DNA of the CDR3: TGTGCCAGCACTAAGACAGGGCTCAATCAGCCCCAGCATTTT.

There are many counts of this clonotype. The chain links TRBV12-3 or TRBV12-4 to TRBJ1-2; 7 bases fit TRBD1. This CDR3 is 15 amino acids long. J gave up 2 bases and V 5 bases, and 8 bases lay outside the gene matches. The CDR3 here is CASSPTQGLNYGYTF. In nucleotides, the CDR3 is TGTGCCAGCAGTCCCACACAGGGGCTGAACTATGGCTACACCTTC.

This clonotype was counted ten times or more. J is TRBJ2-1 and V is TRBV7-9; TRBD1 aligns across 10 bases. Germline lookup yields CDR1 SEHNR and CDR2 FQNEAQ (reference sequence). There are 14 residues in the CDR3. V lost 4 bases and J lost 5; bases outside the gene matches: 2. The CDR3 DNA sequence: TGTGCCAGCAGCTCCGGGACAGGGGACAATGAGCAGTTCTTC. This sequence encodes CASSSGTGDNEQFF.

This clonotype was counted at least ten times. This rearrangement joins TRBV9 to TRBJ2-3; the match to TRBD2 covers 8 bases. V was clipped by 4 bases and J by 0 bases; unmatched bases: 7. The CDR3 is made up of 16 amino acids. Germline values: CDR1 SGDLS, CDR2 YYNGEE. This CDR3 reads CASSPHSGTSTDTQYF. The CDR3 coding sequence is TGTGCCAGCAGCCCCCATAGCGGGACAAGCACAGATACGCAGTATTTT.

This clonotype occurred a few times. This rearrangement joins TRBV20-1 to TRBJ2-1; no clear D gene. Germline V gene lookup returns CDR1 DFQATT and CDR2 SNEGSKA (reference sequence). This CDR3 is built from 12 residues. The ends were cut back, 2 bases at V and 8 bases at J, with 10 bases in the middle. CDR3 DNA: TGCAGTGCTAGAACCAGGAACCATGAGCAGTTCTTC. It translates to CSARTRNHEQFF.